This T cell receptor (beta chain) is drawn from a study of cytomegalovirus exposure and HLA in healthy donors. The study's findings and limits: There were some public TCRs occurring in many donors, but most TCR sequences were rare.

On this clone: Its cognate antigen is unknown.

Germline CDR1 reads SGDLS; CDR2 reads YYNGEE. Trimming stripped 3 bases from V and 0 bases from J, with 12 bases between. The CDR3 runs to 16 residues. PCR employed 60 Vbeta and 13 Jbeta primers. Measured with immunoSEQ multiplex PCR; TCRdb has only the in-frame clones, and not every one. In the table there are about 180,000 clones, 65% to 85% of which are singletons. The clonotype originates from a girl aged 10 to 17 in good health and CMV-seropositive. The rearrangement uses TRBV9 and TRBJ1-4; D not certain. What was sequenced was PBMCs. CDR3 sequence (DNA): TGTGCCAGCAGCGAGAGCCCCGGGTCAACTAATGAAAAACTGTTTTTT. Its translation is CASSESPGSTNEKLFF.